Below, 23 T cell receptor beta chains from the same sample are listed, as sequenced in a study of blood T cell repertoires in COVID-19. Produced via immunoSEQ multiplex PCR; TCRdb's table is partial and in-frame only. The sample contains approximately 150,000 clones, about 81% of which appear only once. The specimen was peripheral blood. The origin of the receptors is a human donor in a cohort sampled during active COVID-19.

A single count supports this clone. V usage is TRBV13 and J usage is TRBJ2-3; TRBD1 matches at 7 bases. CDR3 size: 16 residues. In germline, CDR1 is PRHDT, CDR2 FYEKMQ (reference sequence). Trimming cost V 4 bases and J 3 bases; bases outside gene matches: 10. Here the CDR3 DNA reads TGTGCCAGCAGCTCCTCCGACAGGGAAGATACAGATACGCAGTATTTT. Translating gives CASSSSDREDTDTQYF.

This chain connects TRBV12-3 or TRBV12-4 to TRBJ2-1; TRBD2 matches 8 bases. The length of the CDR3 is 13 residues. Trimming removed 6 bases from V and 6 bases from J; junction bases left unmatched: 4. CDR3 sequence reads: CASSQTSVNEQFF. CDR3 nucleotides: TGTGCCAGCAGCCAGACTAGCGTCAATGAGCAGTTCTTC.

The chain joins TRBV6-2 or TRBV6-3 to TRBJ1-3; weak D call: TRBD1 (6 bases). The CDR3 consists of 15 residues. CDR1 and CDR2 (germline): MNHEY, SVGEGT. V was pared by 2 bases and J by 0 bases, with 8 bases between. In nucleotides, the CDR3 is TGTGCCAGCAGTTACGACAGGAGCTCTGGAAACACCATATATTTT. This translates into CASSYDRSSGNTIYF.

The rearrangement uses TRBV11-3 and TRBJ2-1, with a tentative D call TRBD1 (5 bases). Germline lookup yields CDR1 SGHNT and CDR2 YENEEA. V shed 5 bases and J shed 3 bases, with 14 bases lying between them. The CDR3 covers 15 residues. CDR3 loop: CASSRTGSSYNEQFF. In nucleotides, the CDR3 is TGTGCCAGCAGCCGAACAGGCAGTAGCTACAATGAGCAGTTCTTC.

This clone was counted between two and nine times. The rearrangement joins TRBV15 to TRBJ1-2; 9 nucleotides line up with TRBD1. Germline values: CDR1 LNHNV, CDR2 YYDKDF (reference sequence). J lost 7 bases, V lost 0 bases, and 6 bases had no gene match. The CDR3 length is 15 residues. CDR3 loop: CATSRERTGVIGYTF. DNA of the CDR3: TGTGCCACCAGCAGAGAAAGGACAGGGGTAATTGGCTACACCTTC.

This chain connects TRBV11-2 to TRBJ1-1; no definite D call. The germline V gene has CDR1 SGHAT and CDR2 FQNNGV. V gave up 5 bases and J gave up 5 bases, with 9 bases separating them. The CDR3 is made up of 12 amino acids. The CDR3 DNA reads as TGTGCCAGCAGCCCCCTTTTAACTGAAGCTTTCTTT. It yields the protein CASSPLLTEAFF. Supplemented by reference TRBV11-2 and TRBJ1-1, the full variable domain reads EAGVAQSPRYKIIEKRQSVAFWCNPISGHATLYWYQQILGQGPKLLIQFQNNGVVDDSQLPKDRFSAERLKGVDSTLKIQPAKLEDSAVYLCASSPLLTEAFFGQGTRLTVV.

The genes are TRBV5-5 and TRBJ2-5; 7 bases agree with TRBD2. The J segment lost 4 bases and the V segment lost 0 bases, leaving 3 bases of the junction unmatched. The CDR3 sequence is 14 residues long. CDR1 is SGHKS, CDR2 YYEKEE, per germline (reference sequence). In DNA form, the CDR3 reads TGTGCCAGCAGCTTGGGCGGGGGAGGAGAGACCCAGTACTTC. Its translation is CASSLGGGGETQYF.

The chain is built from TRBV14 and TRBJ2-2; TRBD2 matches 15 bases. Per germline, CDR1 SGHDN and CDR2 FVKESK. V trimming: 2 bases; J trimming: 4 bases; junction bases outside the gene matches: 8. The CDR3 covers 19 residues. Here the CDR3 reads CASSQRGTSGRWGTGELFF. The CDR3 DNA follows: TGTGCCAGCAGCCAACGCGGGACTAGCGGGAGGTGGGGCACCGGGGAGCTGTTTTTT.

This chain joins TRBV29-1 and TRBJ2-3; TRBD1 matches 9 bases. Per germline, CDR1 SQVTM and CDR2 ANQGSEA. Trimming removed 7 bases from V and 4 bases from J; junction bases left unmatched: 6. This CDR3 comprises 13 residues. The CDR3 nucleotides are TGCAGCGATCGGGACAGGGCACCAGATACGCAGTATTTT. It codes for CSDRDRAPDTQYF.

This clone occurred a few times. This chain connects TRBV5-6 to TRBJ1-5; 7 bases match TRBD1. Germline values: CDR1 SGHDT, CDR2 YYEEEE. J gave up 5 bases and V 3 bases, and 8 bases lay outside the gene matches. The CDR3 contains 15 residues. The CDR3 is CASSWATGKHQPQHF. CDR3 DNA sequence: TGTGCCAGCAGCTGGGCGACAGGGAAGCATCAGCCCCAGCATTTT.

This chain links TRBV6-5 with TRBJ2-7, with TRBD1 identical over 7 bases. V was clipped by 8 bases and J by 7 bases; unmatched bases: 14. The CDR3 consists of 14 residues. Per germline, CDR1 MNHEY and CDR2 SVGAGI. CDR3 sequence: CASYPSGRGHEQYF. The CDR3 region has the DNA TGTGCCAGCTACCCTAGTGGAAGGGGGCATGAGCAGTACTTC.

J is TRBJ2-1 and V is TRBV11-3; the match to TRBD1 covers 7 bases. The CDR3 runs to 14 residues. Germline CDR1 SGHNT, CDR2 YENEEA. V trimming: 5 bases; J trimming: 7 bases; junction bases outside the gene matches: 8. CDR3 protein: CASSLRDSSNEQFF. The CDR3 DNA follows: TGTGCCAGCAGCCTAAGGGACAGTTCGAATGAGCAGTTCTTC.

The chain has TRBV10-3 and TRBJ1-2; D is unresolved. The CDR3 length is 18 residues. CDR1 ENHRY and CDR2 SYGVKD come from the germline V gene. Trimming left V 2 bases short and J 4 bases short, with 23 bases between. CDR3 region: CAISETPGPLTSLYGYTF. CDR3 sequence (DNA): TGTGCCATCAGTGAGACTCCGGGTCCTCTCACCTCTCTCTATGGCTACACCTTC.

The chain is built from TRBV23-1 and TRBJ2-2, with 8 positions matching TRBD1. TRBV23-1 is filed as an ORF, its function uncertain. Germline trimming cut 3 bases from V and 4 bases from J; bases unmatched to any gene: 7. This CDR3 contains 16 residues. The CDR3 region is CASSHQYRGATGELFF. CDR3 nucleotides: TGCGCCAGCAGTCACCAGTACAGGGGGGCCACCGGGGAGCTGTTTTTT.

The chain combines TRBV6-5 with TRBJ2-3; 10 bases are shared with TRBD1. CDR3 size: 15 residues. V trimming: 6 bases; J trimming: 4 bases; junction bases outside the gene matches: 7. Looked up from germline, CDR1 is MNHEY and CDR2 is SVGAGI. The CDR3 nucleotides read TGTGCCAGCAGCGCGAGGACAGGGGGGGCAGATACGCAGTATTTT. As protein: CASSARTGGADTQYF.

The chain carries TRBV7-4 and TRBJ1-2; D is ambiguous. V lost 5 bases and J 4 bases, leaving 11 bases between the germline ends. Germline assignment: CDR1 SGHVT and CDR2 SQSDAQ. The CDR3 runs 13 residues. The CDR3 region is CASSPGQSYGYTF. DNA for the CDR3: TGTGCCAGCAGCCCAGGCCAGAGCTATGGCTACACCTTC.

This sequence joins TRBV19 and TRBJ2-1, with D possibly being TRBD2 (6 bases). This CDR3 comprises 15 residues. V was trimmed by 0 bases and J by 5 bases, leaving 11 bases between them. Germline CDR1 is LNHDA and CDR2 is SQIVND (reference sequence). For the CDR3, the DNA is TGTGCCAGTAGTATAGAGCCTAGCGTGAACAATGAGCAGTTCTTC. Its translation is CASSIEPSVNNEQFF.

CDR3 sequence: CASRLVLGEKLFF. DNA of the CDR3: TGTGCCAGCAGACTGGTGCTAGGAGAAAAACTGTTTTTT. This rearrangement joins TRBV7-8 to TRBJ1-4; no clear D. Germline V CDR1 and CDR2: SGHVS, FQNEAQ. V was cut by 6 bases and J by 8 bases, with 13 bases left in between. This CDR3 comprises 13 residues.

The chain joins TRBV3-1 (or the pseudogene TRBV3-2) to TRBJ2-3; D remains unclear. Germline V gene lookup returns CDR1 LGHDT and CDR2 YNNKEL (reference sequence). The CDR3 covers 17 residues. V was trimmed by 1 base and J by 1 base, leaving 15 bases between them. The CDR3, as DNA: TGTGCCAGCAGCCAAGTATCTCTGCGGATACGCACAGATACGCAGTATTTT. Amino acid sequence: CASSQVSLRIRTDTQYF.

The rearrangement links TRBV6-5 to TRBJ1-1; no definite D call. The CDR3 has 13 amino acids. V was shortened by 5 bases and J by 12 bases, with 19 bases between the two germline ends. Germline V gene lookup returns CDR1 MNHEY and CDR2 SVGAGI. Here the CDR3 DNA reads TGTGCCAGCAGTCCGAACACGGACTTGGGGACTTTCTTT. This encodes CASSPNTDLGTFF.

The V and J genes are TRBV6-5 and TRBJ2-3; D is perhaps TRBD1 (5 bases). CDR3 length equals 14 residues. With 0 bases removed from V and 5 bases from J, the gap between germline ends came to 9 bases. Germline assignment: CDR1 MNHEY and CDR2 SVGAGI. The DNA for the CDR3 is TGTGCCAGCAGTTACTCTGCAGGGATAGATACGCAGTATTTT. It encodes CASSYSAGIDTQYF.

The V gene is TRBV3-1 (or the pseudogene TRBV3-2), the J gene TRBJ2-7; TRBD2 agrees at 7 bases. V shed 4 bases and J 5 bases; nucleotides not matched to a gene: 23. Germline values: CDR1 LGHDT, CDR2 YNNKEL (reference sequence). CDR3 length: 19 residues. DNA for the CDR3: TGTGCCAGCAGCCCCCTCCCAGTGGCGGGAGACTCACCCCAGCACGAGCAGTACTTC. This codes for CASSPLPVAGDSPQHEQYF.

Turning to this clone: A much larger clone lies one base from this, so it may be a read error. The CDR3 DNA follows: TGTGCCAGCAGATCGGGACAGGGTAATTCACCCCTCCACTTT. Amino acids: CASRSGQGNSPLHF. This chain links TRBV27 with TRBJ1-6; 9 bases match TRBD1. After removal of 6 bases from V and 6 bases from J, the junction contained 3 bases not matched to a gene. The V gene's germline CDR1 is MNHEY and CDR2 SMNVEV (reference sequence). This CDR3 is 14 amino acids long.